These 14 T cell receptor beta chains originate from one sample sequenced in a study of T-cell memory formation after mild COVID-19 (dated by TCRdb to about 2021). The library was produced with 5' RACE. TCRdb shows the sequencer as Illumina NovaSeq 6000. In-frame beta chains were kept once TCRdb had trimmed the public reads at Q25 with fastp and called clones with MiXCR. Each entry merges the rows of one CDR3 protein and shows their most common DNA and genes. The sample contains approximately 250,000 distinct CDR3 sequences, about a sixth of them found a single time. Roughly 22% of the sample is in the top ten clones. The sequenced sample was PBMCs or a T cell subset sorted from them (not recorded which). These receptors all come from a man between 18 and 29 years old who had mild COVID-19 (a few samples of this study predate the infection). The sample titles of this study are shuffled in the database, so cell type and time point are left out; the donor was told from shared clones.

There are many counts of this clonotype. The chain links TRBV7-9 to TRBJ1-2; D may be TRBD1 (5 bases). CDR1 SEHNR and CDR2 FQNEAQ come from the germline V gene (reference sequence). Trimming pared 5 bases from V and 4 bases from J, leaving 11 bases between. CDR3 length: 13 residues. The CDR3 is CASSLGAAYGYTF. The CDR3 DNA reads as TGTGCCAGCAGCCTCGGGGCAGCCTATGGCTACACCTTC.

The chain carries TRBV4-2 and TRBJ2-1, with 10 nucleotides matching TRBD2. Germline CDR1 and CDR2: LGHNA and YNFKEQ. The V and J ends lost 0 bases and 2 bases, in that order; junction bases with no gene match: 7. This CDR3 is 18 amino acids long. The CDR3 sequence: CASSQETSGFITYNEQFF. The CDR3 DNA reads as TGTGCCAGCAGCCAAGAGACTAGCGGGTTTATTACCTACAATGAGCAGTTCTTC.

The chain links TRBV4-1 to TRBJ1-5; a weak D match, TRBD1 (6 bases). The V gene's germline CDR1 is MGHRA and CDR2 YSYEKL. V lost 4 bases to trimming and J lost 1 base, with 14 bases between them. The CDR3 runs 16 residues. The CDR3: CASSRGQTRSNQPQHF. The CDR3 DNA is TGCGCCAGCAGCCGCGGACAGACTAGGAGCAATCAGCCCCAGCATTTT.

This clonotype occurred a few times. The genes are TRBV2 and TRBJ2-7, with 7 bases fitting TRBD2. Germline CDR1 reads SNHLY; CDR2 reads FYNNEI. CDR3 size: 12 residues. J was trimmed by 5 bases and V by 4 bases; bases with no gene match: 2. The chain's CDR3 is CASSVGGDEQYF. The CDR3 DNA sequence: TGTGCCAGCAGTGTGGGGGGGGACGAGCAGTACTTC.

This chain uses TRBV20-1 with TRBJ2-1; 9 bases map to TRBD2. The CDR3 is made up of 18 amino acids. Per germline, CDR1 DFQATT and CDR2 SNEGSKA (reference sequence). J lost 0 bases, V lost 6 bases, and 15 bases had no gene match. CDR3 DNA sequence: TGCAGTGCCAGACAAGCGGGGGGCTACCCGAGCTCCTACAATGAGCAGTTCTTC. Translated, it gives CSARQAGGYPSSYNEQFF.

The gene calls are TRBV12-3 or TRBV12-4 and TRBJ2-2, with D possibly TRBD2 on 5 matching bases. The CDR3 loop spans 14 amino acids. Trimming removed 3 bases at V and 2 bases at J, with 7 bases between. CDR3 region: CASSLLANTGELFF. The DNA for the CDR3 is TGTGCCAGCAGTTTGCTAGCCAACACCGGGGAGCTGTTTTTT.

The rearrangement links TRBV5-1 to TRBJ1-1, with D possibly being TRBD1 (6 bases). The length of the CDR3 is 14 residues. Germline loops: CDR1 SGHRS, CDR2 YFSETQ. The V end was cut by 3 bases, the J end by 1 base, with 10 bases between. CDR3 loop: CASSSQGTNTEAFF. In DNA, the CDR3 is TGCGCCAGCAGCTCACAGGGCACGAACACTGAAGCTTTCTTT.

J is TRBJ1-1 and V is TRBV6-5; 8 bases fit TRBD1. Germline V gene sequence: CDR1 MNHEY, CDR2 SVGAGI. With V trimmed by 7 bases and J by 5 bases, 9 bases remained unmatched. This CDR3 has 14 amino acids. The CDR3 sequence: CASNRQGWKTEAFF. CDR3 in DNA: TGTGCCAGCAACAGACAGGGGTGGAAGACTGAAGCTTTCTTT.

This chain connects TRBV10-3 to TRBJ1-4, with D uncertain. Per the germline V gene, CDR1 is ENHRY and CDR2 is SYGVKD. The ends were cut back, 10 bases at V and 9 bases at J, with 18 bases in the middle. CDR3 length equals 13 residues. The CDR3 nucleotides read TGTGCCACCAGCCGGGATATCCTTCAAAAACTGTTTTTT. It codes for CATSRDILQKLFF.

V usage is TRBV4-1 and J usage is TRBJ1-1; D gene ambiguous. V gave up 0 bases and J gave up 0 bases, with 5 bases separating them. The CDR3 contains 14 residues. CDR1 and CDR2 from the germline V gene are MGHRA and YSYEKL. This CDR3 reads CASSQDPVNTEAFF. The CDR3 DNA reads TGCGCCAGCAGCCAAGATCCGGTGAACACTGAAGCTTTCTTT.

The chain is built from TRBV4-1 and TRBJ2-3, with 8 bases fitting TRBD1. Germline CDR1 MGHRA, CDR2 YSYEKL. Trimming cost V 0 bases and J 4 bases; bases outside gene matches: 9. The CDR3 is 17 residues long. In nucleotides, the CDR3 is TGCGCCAGCAGCCAAGATAAAGGACAGGGAGTACCAGATACGCAGTATTTT. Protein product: CASSQDKGQGVPDTQYF.

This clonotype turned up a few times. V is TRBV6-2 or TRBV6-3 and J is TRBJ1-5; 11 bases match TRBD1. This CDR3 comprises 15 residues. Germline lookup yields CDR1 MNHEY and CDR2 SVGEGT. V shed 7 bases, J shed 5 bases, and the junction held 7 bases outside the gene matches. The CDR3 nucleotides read TGTGCCAGCACCGGGACAGGGGGGAATTATCAGCCCCAGCATTTT. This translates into CASTGTGGNYQPQHF.

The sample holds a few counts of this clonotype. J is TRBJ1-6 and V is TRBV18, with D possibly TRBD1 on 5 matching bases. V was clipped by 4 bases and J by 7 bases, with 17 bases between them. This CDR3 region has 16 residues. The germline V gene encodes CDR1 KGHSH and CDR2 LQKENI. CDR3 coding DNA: TGTGCCAGCTCACAGTCCACGGGACGAACAAATTCACCCCTCCACTTT. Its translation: CASSQSTGRTNSPLHF.

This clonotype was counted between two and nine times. The DNA for the CDR3 is TGTGCCACCAGCCGTTTGCCTAAAACAGGGGGCCATCAAGAGACCCAGTACTTC. The encoded protein is CATSRLPKTGGHQETQYF. The rearrangement joins TRBV15 to TRBJ2-5; 9 bases are a match to TRBD1. V was clipped by 5 bases and J by 2 bases; unmatched bases: 15. The germline V gene has CDR1 LNHNV and CDR2 YYDKDF (reference sequence). This CDR3 contains 18 residues.